The T cell receptor beta chain under discussion was sequenced for a study of regulatory T cells in long-lasting Graves disease. Study-wide findings and caveats: Those with persistent Graves' had less TCR diversity than newly diagnosed patients.

Investigators prepared the TCR beta libraries by applying iRepertoire HTBI primers and Arm-PCR of CDR3 regions. Authors' processing steps: Across all samples, roughly 60 TRBV segments and 11 to 15 TRBJ segments were identified. A single record per CDR3 protein comes from TCRdb applying MiXCR to the multiplex PCR reads. TCRdb, not the authors, supplied the V and J calls. Of 540,000 or so distinct CDR3 sequences listed, approximately 12% are singletons. The CDR3 is 17 amino acids. V lost 2 bases, J lost 4 bases, and 8 bases stayed unmatched. The germline V gene has CDR1 SGHTA and CDR2 FQGNSA. Time point specified: newly diagnosed GD, antithyroid drugs for less than 3 months. PBMCs were the source of the RNA used for TCR sequencing. Concerning this clonotype itself: Its antigen is still unknown.

This sample also appeared in a second study, on T cells in Graves' hyperthyroidism and ophthalmopathy. That report notes: Each diagnosis was grounded in clinical symptoms, serum thyroxine and TRAb, thyroid ultrasound, and orbital computed tomography.

This sequence joins TRBV7-2 and TRBJ2-7, with 13 bases lining up with TRBD2. The source is a man aged 30 to 39 with Graves disease. The starting material was peripheral blood mononuclear cells (PBMCs), obtained at new diagnosis, from a patient treated with antithyroid drugs. The DNA for the CDR3 is TGTGCCAGCAGCTTACTAAGGGGGGGACTAGCGGGATACGAGCAGTACTTC. It yields the protein CASSLLRGGLAGYEQYF.